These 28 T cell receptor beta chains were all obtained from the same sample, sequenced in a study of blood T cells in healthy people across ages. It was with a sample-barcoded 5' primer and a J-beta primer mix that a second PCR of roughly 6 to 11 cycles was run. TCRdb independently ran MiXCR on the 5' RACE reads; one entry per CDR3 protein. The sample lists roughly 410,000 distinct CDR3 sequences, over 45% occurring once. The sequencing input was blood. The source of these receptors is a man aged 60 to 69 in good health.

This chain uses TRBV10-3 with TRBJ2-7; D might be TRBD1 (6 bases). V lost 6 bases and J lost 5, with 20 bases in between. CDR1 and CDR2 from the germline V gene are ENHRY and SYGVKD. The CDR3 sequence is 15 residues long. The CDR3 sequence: CAISPSGTRFDEQYF. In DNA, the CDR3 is TGTGCCATCAGCCCCTCCGGGACACGTTTTGACGAGCAGTACTTC.

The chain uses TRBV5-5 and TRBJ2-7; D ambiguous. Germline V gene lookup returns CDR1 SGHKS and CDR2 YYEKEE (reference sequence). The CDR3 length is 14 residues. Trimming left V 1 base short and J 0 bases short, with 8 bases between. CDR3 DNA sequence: TGTGCCAGCAGCTTGACAGCGCACTCCTACGAGCAGTACTTC. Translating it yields CASSLTAHSYEQYF. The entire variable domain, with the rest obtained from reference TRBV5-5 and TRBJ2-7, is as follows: DAGVTQSPTHLIKTRGQQVTLRCSPISGHKSVSWYQQVLGQGPQFIFQYYEKEERGRGNFPDRFSARQFPNYSSELNVNALLLGDSALYLCASSLTAHSYEQYFGPGTRLTVT.

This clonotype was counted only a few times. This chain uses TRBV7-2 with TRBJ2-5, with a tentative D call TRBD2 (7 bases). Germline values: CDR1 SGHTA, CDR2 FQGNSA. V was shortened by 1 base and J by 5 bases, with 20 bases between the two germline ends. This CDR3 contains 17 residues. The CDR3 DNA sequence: TGTGCCAGCAGCTTAGGAGGGGGTTCGGCGCGGGGGGAGACCCAGTACTTC. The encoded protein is CASSLGGGSARGETQYF. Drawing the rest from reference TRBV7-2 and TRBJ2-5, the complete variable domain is GAGVSQSPSNKVTEKGKDVELRCDPISGHTALYWYRQSLGQGLEFLIYFQGNSAPDKSGLPSDRFSAERTGGSVSTLTIQRTQQEDSAVYLCASSLGGGSARGETQYFGPGTRLLVL.

DNA for the CDR3: TGCAGCCTTAGACAGGGGGCTTTCACTGAAGCTTTCTTT. Residues: CSLRQGAFTEAFF. The chain combines TRBV20-1 with TRBJ1-1; 10 bases are shared with TRBD1. CDR1 and CDR2 (germline): DFQATT, SNEGSKA (reference sequence). The CDR3 is 13 residues long.

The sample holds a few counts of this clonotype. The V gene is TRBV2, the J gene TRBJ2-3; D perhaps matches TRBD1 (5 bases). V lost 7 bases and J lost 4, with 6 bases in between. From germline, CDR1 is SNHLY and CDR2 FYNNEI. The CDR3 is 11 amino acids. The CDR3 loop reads CASKQADTQYF. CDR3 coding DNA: TGTGCCAGCAAACAGGCAGATACGCAGTATTTT.

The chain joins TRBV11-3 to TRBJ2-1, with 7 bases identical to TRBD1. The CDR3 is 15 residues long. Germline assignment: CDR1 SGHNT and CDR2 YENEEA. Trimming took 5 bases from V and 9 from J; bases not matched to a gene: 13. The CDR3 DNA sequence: TGTGCCAGCAGCGTAGGTGCAGGGGGAACAGGTGAGCAGTTCTTC. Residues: CASSVGAGGTGEQFF.

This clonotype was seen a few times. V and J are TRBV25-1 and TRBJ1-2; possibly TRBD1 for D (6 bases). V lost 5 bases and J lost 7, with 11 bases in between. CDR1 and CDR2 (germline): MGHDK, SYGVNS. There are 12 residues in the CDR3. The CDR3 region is CASSQDRFGYTF. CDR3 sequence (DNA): TGTGCCAGCAGTCAAGACAGGTTTGGCTACACCTTC.

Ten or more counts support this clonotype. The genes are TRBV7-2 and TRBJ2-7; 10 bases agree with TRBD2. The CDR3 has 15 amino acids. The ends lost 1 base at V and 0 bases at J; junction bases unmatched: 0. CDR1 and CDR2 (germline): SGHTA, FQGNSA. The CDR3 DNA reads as TGTGCCAGCAGCTTAGTAGCGGGGGGCTCCTACGAGCAGTACTTC. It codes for CASSLVAGGSYEQYF.

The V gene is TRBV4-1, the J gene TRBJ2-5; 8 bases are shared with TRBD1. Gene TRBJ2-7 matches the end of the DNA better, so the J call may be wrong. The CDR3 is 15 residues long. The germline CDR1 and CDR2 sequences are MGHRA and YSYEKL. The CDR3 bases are TGCGCCAGCAGCCAAAACCGGGACAGGAGGTCCGAGCAGTACTTC. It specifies CASSQNRDRRSEQYF.

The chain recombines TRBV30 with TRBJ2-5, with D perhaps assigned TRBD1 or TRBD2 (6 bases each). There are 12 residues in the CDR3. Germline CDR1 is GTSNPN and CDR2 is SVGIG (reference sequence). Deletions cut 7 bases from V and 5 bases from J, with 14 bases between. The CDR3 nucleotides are TGTGCCTACGATGGGGGGCTGGAGACCCAGTACTTC. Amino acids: CAYDGGLETQYF.

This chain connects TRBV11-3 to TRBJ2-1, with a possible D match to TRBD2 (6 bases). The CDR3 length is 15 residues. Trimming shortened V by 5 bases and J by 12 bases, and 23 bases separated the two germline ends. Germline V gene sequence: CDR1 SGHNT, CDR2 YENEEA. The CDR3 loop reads CASSQGTGAWSAQFF. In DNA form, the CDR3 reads TGTGCCAGCAGCCAAGGAACGGGAGCCTGGTCTGCGCAGTTCTTC.

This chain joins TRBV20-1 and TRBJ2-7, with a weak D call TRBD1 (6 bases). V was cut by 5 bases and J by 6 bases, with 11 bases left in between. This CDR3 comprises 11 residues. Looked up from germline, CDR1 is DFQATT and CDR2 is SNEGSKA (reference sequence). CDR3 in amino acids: CSAETGSEQYF. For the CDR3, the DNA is TGCAGTGCTGAGACAGGTTCCGAGCAGTACTTC.

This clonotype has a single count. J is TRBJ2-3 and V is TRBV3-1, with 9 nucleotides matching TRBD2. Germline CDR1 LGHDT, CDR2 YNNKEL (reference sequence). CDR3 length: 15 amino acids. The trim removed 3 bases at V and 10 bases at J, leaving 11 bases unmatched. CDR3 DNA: TGTGCCAGCAGCCAGAGTACCAGCGGGGGGAGAGCGCAGTATTTT. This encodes CASSQSTSGGRAQYF.

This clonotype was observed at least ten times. The CDR3 DNA reads as TGTGCCAGCAGTTTCGGGGACAGGGGACTCACTGAAGCTTTCTTT. Translating gives CASSFGDRGLTEAFF. The chain recombines TRBV27 with TRBJ1-1, with 10 bases aligning to TRBD1. V trimming: 3 bases; J trimming: 4 bases; junction bases outside the gene matches: 5. Germline lookup yields CDR1 MNHEY and CDR2 SMNVEV (reference sequence). The length of the CDR3 is 15 residues.

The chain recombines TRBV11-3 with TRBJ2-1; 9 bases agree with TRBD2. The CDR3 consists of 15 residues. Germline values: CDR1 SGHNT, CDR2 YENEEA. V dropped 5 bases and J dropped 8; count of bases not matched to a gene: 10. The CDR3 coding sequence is TGTGCCAGCAGCACCGGGGGACTAGCCGGCGATGAGCAGTTCTTC. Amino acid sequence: CASSTGGLAGDEQFF.

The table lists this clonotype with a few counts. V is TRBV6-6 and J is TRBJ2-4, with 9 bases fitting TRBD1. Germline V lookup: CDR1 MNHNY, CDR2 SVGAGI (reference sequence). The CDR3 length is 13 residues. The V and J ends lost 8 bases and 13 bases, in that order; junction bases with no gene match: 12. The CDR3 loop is CASERGQGGEQYF. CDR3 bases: TGTGCCAGCGAACGGGGACAGGGTGGGGAGCAGTACTTC.

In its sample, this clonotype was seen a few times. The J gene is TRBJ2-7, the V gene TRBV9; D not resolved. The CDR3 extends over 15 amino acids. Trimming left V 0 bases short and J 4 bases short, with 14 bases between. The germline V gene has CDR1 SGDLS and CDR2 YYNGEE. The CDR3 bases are TGTGCCAGCAGCGTAGCGGCGGTCTCCTCTTACGAGCAGTACTTC. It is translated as CASSVAAVSSYEQYF.

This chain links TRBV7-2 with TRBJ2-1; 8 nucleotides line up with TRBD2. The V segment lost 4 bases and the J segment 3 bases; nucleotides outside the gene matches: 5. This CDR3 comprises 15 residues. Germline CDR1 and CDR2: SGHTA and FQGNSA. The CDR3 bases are TGTGCCAGCAGCTCGTTAGCGGGATACTACAATGAGCAGTTCTTC. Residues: CASSSLAGYYNEQFF.

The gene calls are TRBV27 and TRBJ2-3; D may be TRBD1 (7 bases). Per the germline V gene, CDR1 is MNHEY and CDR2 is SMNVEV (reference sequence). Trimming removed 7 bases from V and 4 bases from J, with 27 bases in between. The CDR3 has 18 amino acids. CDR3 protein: CASTLGEAGQLTADTQYF. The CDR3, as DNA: TGTGCCAGCACCCTCGGGGAGGCGGGACAGCTAACGGCAGATACGCAGTATTTT.

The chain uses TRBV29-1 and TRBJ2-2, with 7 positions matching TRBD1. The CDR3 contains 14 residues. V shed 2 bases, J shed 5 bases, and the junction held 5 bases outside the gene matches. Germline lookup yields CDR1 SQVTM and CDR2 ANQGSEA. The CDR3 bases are TGCAGCGTTGAACGGCCAGGGGGAACCGGGGAGCTGTTTTTT. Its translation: CSVERPGGTGELFF.

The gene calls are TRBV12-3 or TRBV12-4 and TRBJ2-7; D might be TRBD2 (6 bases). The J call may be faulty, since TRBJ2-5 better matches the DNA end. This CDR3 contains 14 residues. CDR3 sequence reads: CASSLRGTAGTQYF. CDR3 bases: TGTGCCAGCAGTTTGCGGGGCACGGCCGGGACCCAGTACTTC.

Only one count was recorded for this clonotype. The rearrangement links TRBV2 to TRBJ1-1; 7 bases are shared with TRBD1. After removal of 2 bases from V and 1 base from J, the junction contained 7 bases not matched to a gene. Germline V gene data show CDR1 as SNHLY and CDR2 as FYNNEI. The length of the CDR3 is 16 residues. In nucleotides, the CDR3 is TGTGCCAGCAGTGAATCGGGCAGGGACAGGAACACTGAAGCTTTCTTT. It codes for CASSESGRDRNTEAFF.

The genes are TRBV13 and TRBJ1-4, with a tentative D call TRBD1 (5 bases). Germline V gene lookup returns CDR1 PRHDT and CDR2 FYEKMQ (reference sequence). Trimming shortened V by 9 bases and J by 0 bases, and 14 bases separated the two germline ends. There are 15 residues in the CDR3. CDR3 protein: CASRGGPATNEKLFF. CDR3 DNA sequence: TGTGCCAGTCGGGGGGGACCTGCAACTAATGAAAAACTGTTTTTT.

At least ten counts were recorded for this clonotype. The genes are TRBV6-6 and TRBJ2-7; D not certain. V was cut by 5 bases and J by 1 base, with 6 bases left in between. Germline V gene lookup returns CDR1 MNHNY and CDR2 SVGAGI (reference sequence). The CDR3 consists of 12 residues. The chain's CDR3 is CASSSQSYEQYF. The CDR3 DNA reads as TGTGCCAGCAGTAGCCAATCCTACGAGCAGTACTTC.

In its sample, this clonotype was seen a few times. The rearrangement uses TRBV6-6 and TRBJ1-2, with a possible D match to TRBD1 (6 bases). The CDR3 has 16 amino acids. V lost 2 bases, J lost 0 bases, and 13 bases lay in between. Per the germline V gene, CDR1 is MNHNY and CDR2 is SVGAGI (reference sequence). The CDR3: CASSYQGRPANYGYTF. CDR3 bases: TGTGCCAGCAGTTACCAGGGGCGCCCGGCTAACTATGGCTACACCTTC.

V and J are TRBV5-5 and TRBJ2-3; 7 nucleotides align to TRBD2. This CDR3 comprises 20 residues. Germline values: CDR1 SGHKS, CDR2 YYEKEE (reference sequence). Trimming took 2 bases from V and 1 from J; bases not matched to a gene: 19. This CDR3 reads CASSLGFRAGRGGGTDTQYF. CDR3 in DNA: TGTGCCAGCAGCTTAGGTTTCCGAGCGGGGAGAGGAGGAGGCACAGATACGCAGTATTTT. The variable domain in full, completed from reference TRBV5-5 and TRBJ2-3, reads DAGVTQSPTHLIKTRGQQVTLRCSPISGHKSVSWYQQVLGQGPQFIFQYYEKEERGRGNFPDRFSARQFPNYSSELNVNALLLGDSALYLCASSLGFRAGRGGGTDTQYFGPGTRLTVL.

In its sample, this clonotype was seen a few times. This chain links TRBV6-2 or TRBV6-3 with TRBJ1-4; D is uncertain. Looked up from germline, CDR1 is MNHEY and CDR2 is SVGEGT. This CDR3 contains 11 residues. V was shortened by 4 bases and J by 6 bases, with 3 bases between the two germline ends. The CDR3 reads CASSSDEKLFF. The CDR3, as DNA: TGTGCCAGCAGTTCCGATGAAAAACTGTTTTTT.

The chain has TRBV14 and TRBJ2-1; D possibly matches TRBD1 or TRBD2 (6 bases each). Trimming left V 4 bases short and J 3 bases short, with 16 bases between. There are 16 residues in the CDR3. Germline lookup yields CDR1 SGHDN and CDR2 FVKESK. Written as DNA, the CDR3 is TGTGCCAGCAGCCCGGGGGCTCGACGAGGCTACAATGAGCAGTTCTTC. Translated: CASSPGARRGYNEQFF.